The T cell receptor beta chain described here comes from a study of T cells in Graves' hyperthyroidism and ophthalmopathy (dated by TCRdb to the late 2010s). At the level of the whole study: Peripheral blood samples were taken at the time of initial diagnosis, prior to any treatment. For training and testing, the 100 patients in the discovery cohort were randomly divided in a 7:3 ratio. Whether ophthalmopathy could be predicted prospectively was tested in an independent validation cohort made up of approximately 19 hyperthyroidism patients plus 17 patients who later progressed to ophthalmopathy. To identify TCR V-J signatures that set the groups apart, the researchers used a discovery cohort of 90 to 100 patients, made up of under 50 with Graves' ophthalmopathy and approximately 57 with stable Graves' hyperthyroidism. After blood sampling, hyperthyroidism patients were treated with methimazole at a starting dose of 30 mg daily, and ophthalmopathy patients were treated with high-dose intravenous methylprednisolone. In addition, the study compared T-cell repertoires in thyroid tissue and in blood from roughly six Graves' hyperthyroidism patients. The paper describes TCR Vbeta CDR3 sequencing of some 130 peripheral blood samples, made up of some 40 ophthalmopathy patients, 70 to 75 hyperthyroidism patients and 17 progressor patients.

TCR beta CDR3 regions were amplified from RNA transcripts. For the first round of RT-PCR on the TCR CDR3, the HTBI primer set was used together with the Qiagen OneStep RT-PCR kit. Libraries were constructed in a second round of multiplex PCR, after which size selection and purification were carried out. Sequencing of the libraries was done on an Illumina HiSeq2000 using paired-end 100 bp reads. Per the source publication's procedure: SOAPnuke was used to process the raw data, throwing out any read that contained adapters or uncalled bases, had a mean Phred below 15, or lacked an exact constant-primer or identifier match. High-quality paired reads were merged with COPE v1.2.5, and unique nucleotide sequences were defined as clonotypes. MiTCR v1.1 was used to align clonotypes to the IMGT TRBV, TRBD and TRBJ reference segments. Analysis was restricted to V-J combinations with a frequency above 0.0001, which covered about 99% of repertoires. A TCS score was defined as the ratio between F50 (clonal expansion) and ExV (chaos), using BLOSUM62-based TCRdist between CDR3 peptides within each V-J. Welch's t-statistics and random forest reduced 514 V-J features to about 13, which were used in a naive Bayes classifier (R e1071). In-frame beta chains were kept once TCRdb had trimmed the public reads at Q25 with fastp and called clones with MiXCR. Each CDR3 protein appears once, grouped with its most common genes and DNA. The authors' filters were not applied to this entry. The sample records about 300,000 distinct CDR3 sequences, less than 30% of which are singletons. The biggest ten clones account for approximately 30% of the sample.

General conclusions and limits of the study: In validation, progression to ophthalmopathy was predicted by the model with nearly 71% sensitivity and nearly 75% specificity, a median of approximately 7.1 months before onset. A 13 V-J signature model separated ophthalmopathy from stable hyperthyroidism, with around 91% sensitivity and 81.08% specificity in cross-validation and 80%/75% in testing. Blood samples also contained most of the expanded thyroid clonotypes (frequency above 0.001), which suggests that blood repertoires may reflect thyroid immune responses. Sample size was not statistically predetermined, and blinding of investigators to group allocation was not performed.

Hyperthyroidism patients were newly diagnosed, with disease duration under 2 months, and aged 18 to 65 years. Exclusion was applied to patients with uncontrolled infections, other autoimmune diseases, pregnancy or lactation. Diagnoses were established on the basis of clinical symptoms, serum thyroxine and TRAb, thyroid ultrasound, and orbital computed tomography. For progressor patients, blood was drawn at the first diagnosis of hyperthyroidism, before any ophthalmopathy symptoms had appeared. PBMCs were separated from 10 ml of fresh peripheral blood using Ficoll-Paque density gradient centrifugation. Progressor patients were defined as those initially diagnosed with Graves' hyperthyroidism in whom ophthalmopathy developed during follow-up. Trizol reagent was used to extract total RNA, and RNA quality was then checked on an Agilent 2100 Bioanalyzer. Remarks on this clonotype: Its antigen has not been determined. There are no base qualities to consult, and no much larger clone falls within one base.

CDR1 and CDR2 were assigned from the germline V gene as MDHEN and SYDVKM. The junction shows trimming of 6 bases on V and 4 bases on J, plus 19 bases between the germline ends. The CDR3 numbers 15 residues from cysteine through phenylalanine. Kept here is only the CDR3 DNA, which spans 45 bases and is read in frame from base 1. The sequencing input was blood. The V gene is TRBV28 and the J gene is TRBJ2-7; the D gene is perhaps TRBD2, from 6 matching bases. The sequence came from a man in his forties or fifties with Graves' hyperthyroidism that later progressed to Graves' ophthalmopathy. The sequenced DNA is TGTGCCAGCAGCAAACCTGGGGGGAACTTTTACGAGCAGTACTTC. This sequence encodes CASSKPGGNFYEQYF.